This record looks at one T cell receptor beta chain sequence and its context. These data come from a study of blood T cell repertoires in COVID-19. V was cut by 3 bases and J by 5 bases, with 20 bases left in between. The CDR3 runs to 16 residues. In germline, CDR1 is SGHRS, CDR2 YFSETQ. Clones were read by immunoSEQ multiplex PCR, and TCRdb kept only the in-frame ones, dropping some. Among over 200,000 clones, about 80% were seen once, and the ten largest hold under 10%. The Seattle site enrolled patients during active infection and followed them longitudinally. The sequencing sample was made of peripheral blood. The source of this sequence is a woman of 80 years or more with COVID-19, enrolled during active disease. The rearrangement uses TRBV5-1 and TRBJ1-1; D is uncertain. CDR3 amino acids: CASSSPPGLTVTEAFF. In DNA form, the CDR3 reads TGCGCCAGCAGCTCCCCGCCCGGCTTAACAGTTACTGAAGCTTTCTTT.